The clone carrying this T cell receptor beta chain was picked up a small number of times. Its target is not known. These data originate in a study of T-cell reconstitution after alpha-beta-depleted transplantation in children. Notes on the study in general: Expanded clones from the graft, numbering several hundred, reportedly supplied alpha-beta T cells about two months after transplant.

This sample's TCRbeta library carried unique molecular identifier barcodes. TCRdb independently ran MiXCR on the PCR reads; one entry per CDR3 protein. This sample has fewer than 450,000 distinct CDR3 sequences; 16% occur once, and the top ten carry around two fifths. J gave up 7 bases and V 4 bases, and 15 bases lay outside the gene matches. This CDR3 has 18 residues. The V gene's germline CDR1 is MNHEY and CDR2 SMNVEV (reference sequence). The TCR sequence derives from a male patient between 2 and 10 years old who had a stem cell transplant for acute lymphoblastic leukemia, so the T cells may come from the graft donor. This material consisted of PBMCs, mostly from graft donor cells, taken 360 days after TCRalphabeta/CD19-depleted stem cell transplant. The chain combines TRBV27 with TRBJ2-1; TRBD2 agrees at 11 bases. CDR3 coding DNA: TGTGCCAGCAGTTCCCCTTTGACTAGCGGGAAAGTAAAAAATGAGCAGTTCTTC. It translates to CASSSPLTSGKVKNEQFF.